This T cell receptor (beta chain) was identified during a study of molecular identifiers for immune sequencing clone quantification. Using its own MiXCR run on the PCR reads, TCRdb lists one record per CDR3 protein. The sample includes 400,000 to 600,000 distinct CDR3 sequences, under 30% seen only once; the top ten take roughly 0.77%. The V end lost 8 bases, the J end lost 0 bases, and 20 bases lay between the germline ends. The CDR3 is 18 residues long. The clonotype was recovered from a human donor in good health. Some libraries in this study had Jurkat cell RNA spiked in. The chain couples TRBV12-3 or TRBV12-4 to TRBJ2-6, with D possibly TRBD1 on 6 matching bases. The sequencing input was naive CD8+ T cells from blood, with Jurkat cell RNA spiked in. As to subset: FACS-sorted CD8+CD4-CCR7+CD45RA+ naive T cells. CDR3 sequence reads: CASDLGAGFISGANVLTF. The CDR3 DNA reads TGTGCCAGCGATTTGGGGGCAGGGTTTATCTCTGGGGCCAACGTCCTGACTTTC.